Each of the 15 T cell receptor beta chains below was sequenced from the same sample in a study of cytomegalovirus exposure and HLA in healthy donors. The PCR contained 60 Vbeta and 13 Jbeta primers. Some clones are missing from TCRdb's copy, which holds only in-frame ones; the method was immunoSEQ multiplex PCR. This table holds 200,000 to 250,000 clones, more than 70% found once. Sequenced material: PBMCs. These receptors all stem from a human donor in good health.

The gene calls are TRBV2 and TRBJ1-1; maybe TRBD1 (6 bases). The CDR3 totals 13 residues. Trimming took 6 bases from V and 0 from J, leaving 8 bases between them. Germline V lookup: CDR1 SNHLY, CDR2 FYNNEI. CDR3 residues: CASSGDMNTEAFF. In DNA form, the CDR3 reads TGTGCCAGCAGCGGGGACATGAACACTGAAGCTTTCTTT.

The CDR3 sequence: CASSQEAGGGYNEQFF. The CDR3 DNA sequence: TGTGCCAGCAGCCAAGAAGCGGGAGGTGGCTACAATGAGCAGTTCTTC. V is TRBV4-2 and J is TRBJ2-1; TRBD2 matches 9 bases. CDR3 length equals 16 residues. The germline CDR1 and CDR2 sequences are LGHNA and YNFKEQ. J was trimmed by 3 bases and V by 0 bases; bases with no gene match: 3.

The chain couples TRBV7-6 to TRBJ2-7; TRBD2 matches 7 bases. The germline V gene has CDR1 SGHVS and CDR2 FNYEAQ. The CDR3 is made up of 14 amino acids. Trimming removed 5 bases from V and 2 bases from J; junction bases left unmatched: 6. As DNA, the CDR3 is TGTGCCAGCAGCAAGGGCGGACTAGCCTACGAGCAGTACTTC. This translates into CASSKGGLAYEQYF. The variable domain in full, with the rest retrieved from reference TRBV7-6 and TRBJ2-7, is GAGVSQSPRYKVTKRGQDVALRCDPISGHVSLYWYRQALGQGPEFLTYFNYEAQQDKSGLPNDRFSAERPEGSISTLTIQRTEQRDSAMYRCASSKGGLAYEQYFGPGTRLTVT.

V usage is TRBV4-1 and J usage is TRBJ2-1; D not resolved. This CDR3 region has 16 residues. Germline CDR1 reads MGHRA; CDR2 reads YSYEKL. V lost 7 bases to trimming and J lost 0 bases, with 16 bases between them. CDR3 bases: TGCGCCAGCAAGTCGGCGGAACCTAGCTCCTACAATGAGCAGTTCTTC. Protein sequence: CASKSAEPSSYNEQFF.

The chain links TRBV5-1 to TRBJ1-5; TRBD1 agrees at 11 bases. The CDR3 is made up of 15 amino acids. The germline V gene has CDR1 SGHRS and CDR2 YFSETQ. The ends lost 8 bases at V and 3 bases at J; junction bases unmatched: 7. CDR3 loop: CASSTGQGDNQPQHF. CDR3 sequence (DNA): TGCGCCAGTTCGACGGGACAGGGGGACAATCAGCCCCAGCATTTT. Complete variable domain (other parts from reference TRBV5-1 and TRBJ1-5): KAGVTQTPRYLIKTRGQQVTLSCSPISGHRSVSWYQQTPGQGLQFLFEYFSETQRNKGNFPGRFSGRQFSNSRSEMNVSTLELGDSALYLCASSTGQGDNQPQHFGDGTRLSIL.

The chain links TRBV28 to TRBJ2-5; 9 nucleotides align to TRBD1. The length of the CDR3 is 18 residues. CDR1 is MDHEN and CDR2 is SYDVKM in the germline V gene. Unmatched junction bases numbered 13, after V lost 3 bases and J lost 2 bases. CDR3 sequence: CASSFGITPGTGQETQYF. The CDR3 DNA sequence: TGTGCCAGCAGTTTCGGCATTACGCCCGGGACAGGGCAAGAGACCCAGTACTTC.

This clone was observed a single time. The rearrangement joins TRBV9 to TRBJ2-7, with 7 nucleotides matching TRBD1. V gave up 4 bases and J gave up 7 bases; unmatched junction bases: 8. Germline CDR1 is SGDLS and CDR2 is YYNGEE. The CDR3 is 13 amino acids. Written as DNA, the CDR3 is TGTGCCAGCAGCCATATTGACAGGGTTGAGCAGTACTTC. It encodes CASSHIDRVEQYF.

This clone was seen only once. This sequence joins TRBV4-2 and TRBJ2-7; possible D gene TRBD2, 6 bases. The CDR3 is made up of 15 amino acids. V lost 1 base and J lost 5, with 15 bases in between. Germline V lookup: CDR1 LGHNA, CDR2 YNFKEQ. In nucleotides, the CDR3 is TGTGCCAGCAGCCAAGCAGTGCGGGATATCGACGAGCAGTACTTC. This sequence encodes CASSQAVRDIDEQYF.

The chain has TRBV9 and TRBJ2-7, with 10 bases aligning to TRBD1. J was trimmed by 2 bases and V by 6 bases; bases with no gene match: 8. The CDR3 consists of 15 residues. Germline V gives CDR1 SGDLS, CDR2 YYNGEE. For the CDR3, the DNA is TGTGCCAGCACCCTGGGCGGGACAGGGGCCTACGAGCAGTACTTC. This gives the protein CASTLGGTGAYEQYF.

This chain connects TRBV12-5 to TRBJ2-7; D is perhaps TRBD1 (6 bases). The germline V gene has CDR1 LGHNT and CDR2 FRNRAP. There are 14 residues in the CDR3. The V and J ends lost 7 bases and 2 bases respectively, with 15 bases between them. The DNA for the CDR3 is TGTGCTAGTGTCCAAAGGGACATTCCCTACGAGCAGTACTTC. It is translated as CASVQRDIPYEQYF.

The chain is built from TRBV10-3 and TRBJ1-4; D remains ambiguous. Per the germline V gene, CDR1 is ENHRY and CDR2 is SYGVKD. CDR3 length: 15 residues. V shed 0 bases and J shed 4 bases, with 9 bases lying between them. CDR3 sequence: CAISESAAGNEKLFF. In nucleotides, the CDR3 is TGTGCCATCAGTGAGTCGGCGGCGGGTAATGAAAAACTGTTTTTT.

This chain joins TRBV5-1 and TRBJ1-1, with D hard to call. With 4 bases removed from V and 4 bases from J, the gap between germline ends came to 8 bases. Germline V lookup: CDR1 SGHRS, CDR2 YFSETQ. CDR3 size: 12 residues. CDR3 residues: CASSPGGTEAFF. The CDR3 coding sequence is TGCGCCAGCAGCCCGGGTGGCACTGAAGCTTTCTTT.

The chain employs TRBV4-2 and TRBJ2-1; 13 bases fit TRBD2. The CDR3 runs 17 residues. Trimming removed 1 base from V and 2 bases from J; junction bases left unmatched: 2. Germline V gene lookup returns CDR1 LGHNA and CDR2 YNFKEQ. CDR3 in amino acids: CASSQGGLAGPYNEQFF. The CDR3 DNA reads as TGTGCCAGCAGCCAAGGGGGACTAGCGGGACCCTACAATGAGCAGTTCTTC.

The rearrangement joins TRBV11-2 to TRBJ1-1; D might be TRBD1 (5 bases). The CDR3 runs to 16 residues. CDR1 SGHAT and CDR2 FQNNGV come from the germline V gene. Trimming removed 0 bases from V and 0 bases from J, with 11 bases in between. CDR3 sequence reads: CASSLEFRGLNTEAFF. CDR3 nucleotides: TGTGCCAGCAGCTTAGAATTTAGGGGCCTGAACACTGAAGCTTTCTTT.

This clone appeared once. The J gene is TRBJ2-7, the V gene TRBV11-2, with 8 bases matching TRBD1. From germline, CDR1 is SGHAT and CDR2 FQNNGV. Trimming cost V 0 bases and J 3 bases; bases outside gene matches: 7. There are 16 residues in the CDR3. The CDR3 reads CASSLDPAGGRYEQYF. CDR3 coding DNA: TGTGCCAGCAGCTTAGATCCGGCAGGGGGCCGCTACGAGCAGTACTTC.